This T cell receptor (beta chain) originates from a study of cytomegalovirus exposure and HLA in healthy donors. The study, taken as a whole, reports: Indistinguishability led to the exclusion of some V segments, TRBV6-2 and TRBV6-3 included.

As concerns this clone: Its specificity is unknown.

J lost 3 bases, V lost 0 bases, and 2 bases had no gene match. CDR1 and CDR2 (germline): SGHTA, FQGNSA. The CDR3 loop spans 17 amino acids. The PCR was carried out with 60 Vbeta primers and 13 Jbeta primers. The protocol was immunoSEQ multiplex PCR, while the TCRdb copy is restricted to in-frame clones and leaves out a portion. The data hold roughly 190,000 clones, with about nine tenths observed a single time. The study sampled nominally healthy donors, though unrecorded immune exposures were likely. The chain combines TRBV7-2 with TRBJ2-3; 14 nucleotides line up with TRBD2. Specimen: PBMCs. This sequence originates from a boy younger than 10 in good health and CMV-seronegative. The CDR3 nucleotides are TGTGCCAGCAGCTTAGCGGGGACTAGCGGGGGTACAGATACGCAGTATTTT. Residues: CASSLAGTSGGTDTQYF.